A selection of T cell receptor beta chains follows, all from one sample in a study of post-analysis software for immune sequencing data. One entry per CDR3 protein, called by TCRdb with MiXCR from the PCR reads. The sample lists about 770,000 distinct CDR3 sequences; roughly 46% were seen once. Sample: blood. The receptor set was obtained from a girl aged 10-17 years with multiple sclerosis. The CDR3 runs from the conserved cysteine through the conserved F or W. A D gene is named only where the DNA matches it firmly. Some rows mark clone size as missing; the rest say once, few, many or name a class of expanded clone.

j_call v_call d_call clone_size cdr3_aa cdr3_nt
TRBJ2-7 TRBV30 . . CAWTGQSPYEQYF TGTGCCTGGACCGGACAGAGCCCTTACGAGCAGTACTTC
TRBJ2-7 TRBV5-6 . . CASSAQRPRENRREQYF TGTGCCAGCAGCGCTCAACGCCCTCGGGAAAACCGGCGCGAGCAGTACTTC
TRBJ2-1 TRBV2 TRBD2 . CASRVGEVAGVLWQFF TGTGCCAGCAGGGTCGGTGAGGTAGCGGGGGTGCTATGGCAGTTCTTC
TRBJ2-5 TRBV2 . few CASRGGREETQYF TGTGCCAGCAGAGGTGGCAGGGAAGAGACCCAGTACTTC
TRBJ2-7 TRBV12-3/TRBV12-4 TRBD2 . CASRRTSGRADYEQYF TGTGCCAGCAGGAGGACTAGCGGGAGGGCCGACTACGAGCAGTACTTC
TRBJ2-7 TRBV25-1 . once CASSEHFDYEQYF TGTGCCAGCAGTGAACATTTCGACTACGAGCAGTACTTC
TRBJ2-7 TRBV20-1 TRBD2 . CSATLAGNSYEQYF TGCAGTGCTACACTAGCGGGAAACTCCTACGAGCAGTACTTC
TRBJ2-2 TRBV6-5 . . CASSYRGGELFF TGTGCCAGCAGTTATAGGGGCGGGGAGCTGTTTTTT
TRBJ2-5 TRBV29-1 . . CSVKPKYQETQYF TGCAGCGTTAAACCTAAGTACCAAGAGACCCAGTACTTC
TRBJ2-1 TRBV20-1 . . CSVRALSGGNYNEQFF TGCAGTGTCAGGGCCTTAAGCGGAGGAAACTACAATGAGCAGTTCTTC
TRBJ2-7 TRBV21-1 . . CASNLNEQYF TGTGCCAGCAACCTAAACGAGCAGTACTTC
TRBJ2-1 TRBV29-1 TRBD2 few CSVGGLAGGQVEQFF TGCAGCGTTGGAGGACTAGCGGGAGGGCAAGTTGAGCAGTTCTTC
TRBJ2-7 TRBV27 . . CASSKGHPLLYEQYF TGTGCCAGCAGCAAGGGCCATCCCCTATTATACGAGCAGTACTTC
TRBJ2-6 TRBV7-2 . . CASSPRRTAWPGANVLTF TGTGCCAGCAGCCCTCGCAGAACAGCCTGGCCTGGGGCCAACGTCCTGACTTTC
TRBJ1-2 TRBV4-3 . few CASSQGGNREGDGYTF TGCGCCAGCAGCCAAGGAGGGAACAGGGAGGGCGATGGCTACACCTTC
TRBJ2-3 TRBV6-6 TRBD1 . CATCRDRVSDTQYF TGTGCCACGTGCCGGGACAGGGTTTCAGATACGCAGTATTTT
TRBJ1-4 TRBV15 . . CATSNLWGANEKLFF TGTGCCACCAGCAACCTGTGGGGAGCTAATGAAAAACTGTTTTTT
TRBJ2-5 TRBV4-2 . few CASSQVEDETQYF TGTGCCAGCAGCCAAGTGGAAGATGAGACCCAGTACTTC
TRBJ2-1 TRBV18 TRBD2 . CASSTGTSGRAFLYNEQFF TGTGCCAGCTCAACCGGGACTAGCGGGAGAGCCTTCCTCTACAATGAGCAGTTCTTC
TRBJ2-3 TRBV20-1 . . CSARVVAGTDTQYF TGCAGTGCCAGGGTGGTAGCCGGCACAGATACGCAGTATTTT
TRBJ1-1 TRBV29-1 . . CSVEDNSPNTEAFF TGCAGCGTTGAAGATAACAGTCCAAACACTGAAGCTTTCTTT
TRBJ2-3 TRBV29-1 . few CSVRGHRERTDTQYF TGCAGCGTACGAGGGCACAGGGAGAGGACAGATACGCAGTATTTT
TRBJ1-1 TRBV29-1 . . CSVGRTGGTEAFF TGCAGCGTTGGCCGGACCGGTGGTACTGAAGCTTTCTTT
TRBJ2-1 TRBV12-5 TRBD1 . CASGFGTESSYNEQFF TGTGCTAGTGGTTTCGGGACAGAGAGCTCCTACAATGAGCAGTTCTTC
TRBJ1-2 TRBV7-9 . . CASSLAVHGHGYTF TGTGCCAGCAGCTTAGCGGTGCATGGGCATGGCTACACCTTC
TRBJ2-3 TRBV12-3/TRBV12-4 TRBD1 few CASSRGQGGVTQYF TGTGCCAGCAGCCGGGGACAGGGAGGAGTTACGCAGTATTTT
TRBJ1-2 TRBV7-9 . few CAAERLAEPRRNYGYTF TGTGCAGCAGAGCGACTAGCTGAGCCAAGACGTAACTATGGCTACACCTTC
TRBJ2-7 TRBV4-1 . . CASSQETTGVVYEQYF TGCGCCAGCAGCCAAGAAACGACAGGCGTAGTGTACGAGCAGTACTTC
TRBJ2-5 TRBV12-3/TRBV12-4 . few CASSLDYETQYF TGTGCCAGCAGTTTGGACTATGAGACCCAGTACTTC
TRBJ2-1 TRBV29-1 TRBD2 few CSAIQGLAGGPGGNEQFF TGCAGCGCTATACAGGGACTAGCGGGAGGGCCTGGGGGCAATGAGCAGTTCTTC
TRBJ1-1 TRBV6-5 TRBD1 . CASSRTGHGGGEAFF TGTGCCAGCAGCCGGACAGGGCACGGAGGTGGTGAAGCTTTCTTT
TRBJ2-5 TRBV7-6 . once CASSLREDQYQETQYF TGTGCCAGTAGCTTACGTGAGGACCAGTACCAAGAGACCCAGTACTTC
TRBJ2-1 TRBV12-3/TRBV12-4 . . CASQGGLGPTAYNNEQFF TGTGCCAGCCAAGGAGGACTTGGACCCACCGCCTACAACAATGAGCAGTTCTTC
TRBJ2-3 TRBV12-3/TRBV12-4 TRBD1 few CASSWTGLSTDTQYF TGTGCCAGCAGCTGGACAGGGCTAAGCACAGATACGCAGTATTTT
TRBJ2-7 TRBV28 . . CASRGQVAEQYF TGTGCCAGCAGGGGGCAGGTGGCCGAGCAGTACTTC
TRBJ2-5 TRBV4-1 . few CASSQFRGEETQYF TGCGCCAGCAGCCAATTCAGGGGGGAGGAGACCCAGTACTTC
TRBJ2-1 TRBV6-5 TRBD2 . CASSYIAGVNEQFF TGTGCCAGCAGTTACATAGCGGGAGTAAATGAGCAGTTCTTC
TRBJ2-3 TRBV12-3/TRBV12-4 . . CASNTLGARVGTDTQYF TGTGCCAGCAACACACTGGGGGCGAGGGTGGGTACAGATACGCAGTATTTT
TRBJ2-2 TRBV6-1 TRBD2 . CASREPGLAGAGELFF TGTGCCAGCAGGGAACCTGGACTAGCGGGGGCCGGGGAGCTGTTTTTT
TRBJ2-1 TRBV7-2 . . CVSSLKFGRNEQFF TGTGTCAGCAGCCTAAAGTTCGGGAGAAATGAGCAGTTCTTC
TRBJ2-1 TRBV12-3/TRBV12-4 . few CASRYSYNEQFF TGTGCCAGCAGATACTCCTACAATGAGCAGTTCTTC
TRBJ2-7 TRBV15 TRBD1 . CATSKRGQGNYEQYF TGTGCCACCAGCAAAAGGGGACAGGGGAACTACGAGCAGTACTTC
TRBJ2-1 TRBV28 . . CASSLWGTALNEQFF TGTGCCAGCAGTTTATGGGGGACGGCTCTAAATGAGCAGTTCTTC
TRBJ2-4 TRBV20-1 TRBD2 . CSASGGLAGPAFPKNIQYF TGCAGTGCTAGCGGAGGACTAGCGGGACCCGCTTTCCCTAAAAACATTCAGTACTTC
TRBJ2-1 TRBV7-9 TRBD2 . CASSLGRLAGGFSYNEQFF TGTGCCAGCAGCTTGGGACGACTAGCGGGAGGTTTCTCCTACAATGAGCAGTTCTTC
TRBJ2-3 TRBV24-1 TRBD2 few CATSAGSGSPADTQYF TGTGCCACCAGTGCAGGCAGCGGGAGTCCGGCAGATACGCAGTATTTT